The entry that follows covers one T cell receptor beta chain sequence. This sample was taken from a study of blood T cell repertoires in COVID-19. In the source study's methods: Estimation of nucleated cell counts was performed using reference gene primer amplification. Using immunoSEQ multiplex PCR, the repertoire was profiled, and TCRdb retains in-frame clones only, with some absent. V, J and clone size derive from that table, while D and trimming were established from the DNA sequence. The sample includes 60,000 or so clones, roughly 90% of them seen just once. Germline V CDR1 and CDR2: DFQATT, SNEGSKA (reference sequence). The CDR3 is 11 amino acids. Trimming removed 7 bases at V and 11 bases at J, with 17 bases between.

The sequencing sample was made of peripheral blood. V gene TRBV20-1 combines with J gene TRBJ1-1; D not certain. The sequence derives from a human donor with acute or convalescent COVID-19. The donor label of this sample is uncertain. CDR3 sequence reads: CSVPLVLRAFF. The CDR3 DNA is TGCAGTGTCCCACTAGTTTTGCGCGCTTTCTTT.